The 6 T cell receptor beta chains below come from one sample, sequenced in a study of tumor and adjacent non-tumor tissue in lung cancer. This sample's RNA came from whole unsorted tissue. This non-tumor lung sample came from over 3 cm beyond the tumor edge. Three rounds of nested PCR, following a modified ARM-PCR protocol, produced the TCRbeta library. Via MiXCR, TCRdb re-called the multiplex PCR reads, giving one row per CDR3 protein. The sample carries fewer than 90,000 distinct CDR3 sequences, under 80% recorded once. Sequenced sample: distant non-tumor lung tissue. The receptors come from a woman aged 45-65 years with non-small cell lung cancer.

This clonotype appeared a few times. It is likely a read error, because the conserved phenylalanine at the end of the CDR3 is missing. The rearrangement uses TRBV10-3 and TRBJ2-2, with D uncertain. This CDR3 contains 13 residues. V lost 10 bases to trimming and J lost 8 bases, with 17 bases between them. Germline V CDR1 and CDR2: ENHRY, SYGVKD. The CDR3: CATKPRTTGELFL. The CDR3 DNA reads as TGTGCCACCAAACCAAGAACAACTGGGGAGCTGTTTCTT.

This clonotype is deemed medium-sized. The CDR3, as DNA: TGTGCCAGCTTGGCAGCGAGCTCCTACGAGCAGTACTTC. Translation gives CASLAASSYEQYF. This chain links TRBV6-1 with TRBJ2-7; D ambiguous. Deletions cut 8 bases from V and 0 bases from J, with 11 bases between. This CDR3 has 13 residues. Germline loops: CDR1 MNHNS, CDR2 SASEGT.

Details on this clonotype: Because the CDR3 is missing its conserved closing phenylalanine or tryptophan, this is likely a read error. The chain recombines TRBV11-2 with TRBJ2-7, with D possibly called TRBD1 or TRBD2 (5 bases each). CDR1 SGHAT and CDR2 FQNNGV come from the germline V gene. The germline V and J ends were trimmed by 2 bases and 2 bases, with 22 bases remaining between them. The CDR3 is 18 amino acids. The CDR3 spells CASSLNRERRQGPYEQYL. The CDR3 DNA sequence: TGTGCCAGCAGCTTAAATAGAGAACGGAGGCAGGGCCCCTACGAGCAGTACCTC.

In its sample, this clonotype was seen many times. DNA of the CDR3: TGTGCCAGCAGTTTAGATAGCAATCAGCCCCAGCATTTT. It specifies CASSLDSNQPQHF. The chain links TRBV12-3 or TRBV12-4 to TRBJ1-5; no definite D call. The V gene lost 1 base and the J gene lost 0 bases, with 1 base spanning the gap. The length of the CDR3 is 13 residues.

On this clonotype: At one end the junction does not follow the germline gene, possibly because of a read error. This chain joins TRBV5-4 and TRBJ1-1; no clear D. The CDR3 totals 13 residues. Germline V lookup: CDR1 SGHNT, CDR2 YYREEE (reference sequence). CDR3: CASILHLNTEAFF. DNA of the CDR3: TGTGCCAGCATCTTGCACTTGAACACTGAAGCTTTCTTT. Full variable domain (missing parts from reference TRBV5-4 and TRBJ1-1): ETGVTQSPTHLIKTRGQQVTLRCSSQSGHNTVSWYQQALGQGPQFIFQYYREEENGRGNFPPRFSGLQFPNYSSELNVNALELDDSALYLCASILHLNTEAFFGQGTRLTVV.

Notes on this clonotype: Germline and junction disagree at one end, which may indicate a read error. The rearrangement joins TRBV29-1 to TRBJ2-7, with 8 bases lining up with TRBD2. Germline-derived CDR1 and CDR2 are SQVTM and ANQGSEA. The CDR3 is made up of 14 amino acids. The CDR3 sequence is CSFINGRAVHEQYF. The CDR3, as DNA: TGCAGCTTCATCAACGGGAGGGCAGTCCACGAGCAGTATTTC.